This T cell receptor (beta chain) was profiled in a study of T cell responses to AZD1222 COVID-19 vaccine. The V gene's germline CDR1 is LGHDT and CDR2 YNNKEL (reference sequence). The CDR3 is 16 residues long. Trimming removed 6 bases from V and 0 bases from J; junction bases left unmatched: 5. Only in-frame clones appear in the TCRdb table, and some are missing; sequencing was by immunoSEQ multiplex PCR. Of roughly 150,000 clones in the sample, just under 95% are singletons; the top ten hold 6% to 7.5%. The chain employs TRBV3-1 (or the pseudogene TRBV3-2) and TRBJ2-3; 11 bases are a match to TRBD2. Sequences were derived from peripheral blood, sampled 28 days after the second AZD1222 dose. The source of this sequence is an adult who received the AZD1222 COVID-19 vaccine. CDR3 DNA sequence: TGTGCCAGCAGTCAACTAGCGGGGGTAAGCACAGATACGCAGTATTTT. Residues: CASSQLAGVSTDTQYF.